The subject of this entry is one T cell receptor (beta chain). The data stem from a study of shared clonotypes between healthy human individuals. Germline V gene sequence: CDR1 SGHDN, CDR2 FVKESK. Germline trimming cut 0 bases from V and 6 bases from J; bases unmatched to any gene: 9. CDR3 size: 17 residues. Method: immunoSEQ multiplex PCR; TCRdb's copy keeps in-frame clones and lacks some. The table includes 2.5 million or so clones, approximately 94% detected once. Source material: naive CD4+ T cells sorted from blood. The subset here: CD45RA+ positively selected. V gene TRBV14 combines with J gene TRBJ2-2; 8 bases match TRBD2. The source of this sequence is a man younger than 35 in good health. The CDR3 DNA is TGTGCCAGCAGCCAAGATCTCAGCGGGAGATGGGCCGGGGAGCTGTTTTTT. This codes for CASSQDLSGRWAGELFF.